A single sample is the source of the 20 T cell receptor beta chains below, sequenced in a study of shared clonotypes between healthy human individuals. TCRdb keeps only in-frame clones here, not all; method: immunoSEQ multiplex PCR. Of about 680,000 clones detected, around 78% appear once; the ten largest clones hold around 1.8%. Sequencing was carried out using memory CD4+ T cells sorted from blood. Subset defined: CD45RA-negative fraction. All receptors come from a young woman in good health.

The chain is built from TRBV9 and TRBJ1-1; D uncertain. In germline, CDR1 is SGDLS, CDR2 YYNGEE. V was pared by 3 bases and J by 1 base, with 10 bases between. The length of the CDR3 is 14 residues. The CDR3 DNA sequence: TGTGCCAGCAGCGCGAGTCTCGGGAACACTGAAGCTTTCTTT. Encoded protein: CASSASLGNTEAFF. The full variable domain, in which reference TRBV9 and TRBJ1-1 provide the parts outside the CDR3, is DSGVTQTPKHLITATGQRVTLRCSPRSGDLSVYWYQQSLDQGLQFLIQYYNGEERAKGNILERFSAQQFPDLHSELNLSSLELGDSALYFCASSASLGNTEAFFGQGTRLTVV.

This chain connects TRBV27 to TRBJ2-7, with a tentative D call TRBD1 (6 bases). The CDR3 is 14 amino acids. V lost 2 bases and J 8 bases, leaving 16 bases between the germline ends. Germline CDR1 and CDR2: MNHEY and SMNVEV (reference sequence). Here the CDR3 DNA reads TGTGCCAGCAGTTTAGACCTCGTGGGGGCGCAGCAGTACTTC. Translation gives CASSLDLVGAQQYF.

The chain joins TRBV4-1 to TRBJ2-1; no reliable D call. Germline CDR1 is MGHRA and CDR2 is YSYEKL. V was clipped by 3 bases and J by 9 bases, with 9 bases between them. CDR3 length equals 12 residues. CDR3 amino acids: CASSHGKGEQFF. In DNA form, the CDR3 reads TGCGCCAGCAGCCACGGCAAGGGTGAGCAGTTCTTC.

The rearrangement joins TRBV5-1 to TRBJ1-1, with D unclear. There are 15 residues in the CDR3. The germline V gene has CDR1 SGHRS and CDR2 YFSETQ. V was pared by 2 bases and J by 2 bases, with 13 bases between. Here the CDR3 reads CASSFSSQSNTEAFF. DNA of the CDR3: TGCGCCAGCAGCTTTAGTAGTCAGAGTAACACTGAAGCTTTCTTT.

CDR3 amino acids: CASSLGARDTVREQYF. CDR3 DNA: TGTGCCAGCAGTTTAGGGGCACGGGACACGGTCCGAGAGCAGTACTTC. V is TRBV27 and J is TRBJ2-7; D might be TRBD1 (6 bases). CDR1 and CDR2 from the germline V gene are MNHEY and SMNVEV (reference sequence). Trimming cost V 2 bases and J 7 bases, with 21 bases left between them. This CDR3 comprises 16 residues.

This clone was detected a few times. The gene calls are TRBV12-2 and TRBJ1-6. TRBV12-2 is termed a pseudogene. This CDR3 is built from 11 residues. Here the CDR3 DNA reads TGTGCAACCCTGCGGTTTGTACCCCTCCACTTT. Translating gives CATLRFVPLHF.

The chain has TRBV19 and TRBJ2-1; 7 positions match TRBD1. CDR3 length: 16 residues. V was clipped by 4 bases and J by 1 base; unmatched bases: 7. CDR1 is LNHDA and CDR2 is SQIVND in the germline V gene (reference sequence). CDR3 coding DNA: TGTGCCAGTAGTACCCCGGACAGGTTGTCCTACAATGAGCAGTTCTTC. Translation: CASSTPDRLSYNEQFF.

The chain employs TRBV7-6 and TRBJ2-1; D is undetermined. The CDR3 is 16 amino acids. Germline lookup yields CDR1 SGHVS and CDR2 FNYEAQ. Trimming took 2 bases from V and 0 from J, leaving 11 bases between them. DNA for the CDR3: TGTGCCAGCAGCTTAATCCGGTTCCTCTCCTACAATGAGCAGTTCTTC. Translated: CASSLIRFLSYNEQFF.

The gene calls are TRBV19 and TRBJ2-2, with D possibly TRBD2 on 6 matching bases. CDR3 length: 16 amino acids. Trimming shortened V by 4 bases and J by 3 bases, and 15 bases separated the two germline ends. Germline V gene data show CDR1 as LNHDA and CDR2 as SQIVND (reference sequence). The CDR3 nucleotides are TGTGCCAGTAGTACCGCAAGCGGGCGGTACACCGGGGAGCTGTTTTTT. This gives the protein CASSTASGRYTGELFF.

The chain is built from TRBV7-6 and TRBJ2-7, with unresolved D. Germline V CDR1 and CDR2: SGHVS, FNYEAQ. The CDR3 spans 13 residues. Trimming removed 1 base from V and 3 bases from J, with 7 bases in between. DNA of the CDR3: TGTGCCAGCAGCTTAGGGAACAACTACGAGCAGTACTTC. Its translation is CASSLGNNYEQYF.

CDR3 coding DNA: TGTGCCAGCAGTTTAGAAGGACAGGGTATATGGGGCTACACCTTC. Residues: CASSLEGQGIWGYTF. V is TRBV28 and J is TRBJ1-2, with 8 bases aligning to TRBD1. The CDR3 runs to 15 residues. Germline CDR1 reads MDHEN; CDR2 reads SYDVKM. Trimming removed 2 bases from V and 8 bases from J; junction bases left unmatched: 10.

The J gene is TRBJ1-5, the V gene TRBV19, with D possibly matching TRBD1 (5 bases). Germline CDR1 LNHDA, CDR2 SQIVND (reference sequence). The CDR3 spans 15 residues. V lost 3 bases to trimming and J lost 6 bases, with 15 bases between them. CDR3 loop: CASSILSGSGQPQHF. DNA of the CDR3: TGTGCCAGTAGTATTCTTTCAGGGTCCGGTCAGCCCCAGCATTTT. The full variable domain, in which reference TRBV19 and TRBJ1-5 provide the parts outside the CDR3, is DGGITQSPKYLFRKEGQNVTLSCEQNLNHDAMYWYRQDPGQGLRLIYYSQIVNDFQKGDIAEGYSVSREKKESFPLTVTSAQKNPTAFYLCASSILSGSGQPQHFGDGTRLSIL.

Only a few counts were recorded for this clone. The chain has TRBV11-2 and TRBJ2-3, with TRBD1 as a possible D gene (6 bases). The V gene's germline CDR1 is SGHAT and CDR2 FQNNGV. V gave up 5 bases and J gave up 7 bases, with 10 bases separating them. The CDR3 is made up of 12 amino acids. CDR3 bases: TGTGCCAGCAGCACAGACAGGAATACGCAGTATTTT. Protein product: CASSTDRNTQYF.

On this clone itself: At one of its ends the junction is not consistent with the germline gene, which may arise from a read error. The chain has TRBV7-9 and TRBJ2-1, with 8 bases identical to TRBD2. The CDR3 runs to 15 residues. Germline V gives CDR1 SEHNR, CDR2 FQNEAQ (reference sequence). CDR3 sequence: CASSGSGSSNNEQFF. In DNA, the CDR3 is TGTGCCAGCAGCGGCAGCGGGAGCTCCAACAATGAGCAGTTCTTC.

The gene calls are TRBV19 and TRBJ1-1, with 11 bases that match TRBD1. Germline lookup yields CDR1 LNHDA and CDR2 SQIVND (reference sequence). J was trimmed by 3 bases and V by 6 bases; bases with no gene match: 6. The CDR3 runs 15 residues. DNA for the CDR3: TGTGCCAGTAGACTAGGACAGGGGGCACACACTGAAGCTTTCTTT. Protein product: CASRLGQGAHTEAFF.

The chain employs TRBV2 and TRBJ2-1; D possibly corresponds to TRBD1 (7 bases). CDR1 is SNHLY and CDR2 is FYNNEI in the germline V gene. The CDR3 runs 13 residues. V lost 8 bases to trimming and J lost 6 bases, with 14 bases between them. The DNA for the CDR3 is TGTGCCAGCGGGGCTCAGGGGGGCAATGAGCAGTTCTTC. Translating it yields CASGAQGGNEQFF.

As concerns this clone: The same CDR3 can be traced to other DNA sequences in this sample. This sequence joins TRBV28 and TRBJ1-5; 7 nucleotides align to TRBD1. Trimming cost V 6 bases and J 6 bases; bases outside gene matches: 2. The CDR3 length is 12 residues. Germline-derived CDR1 and CDR2 are MDHEN and SYDVKM. The CDR3 sequence is CASRTGAQPQHF. CDR3 nucleotides: TGTGCCAGCAGAACAGGGGCTCAGCCCCAGCATTTT.

The J gene is TRBJ2-5, the V gene TRBV29-1, with 11 bases that match TRBD2. V lost 7 bases to trimming and J lost 5 bases; unmatched junction nucleotides: 9. The CDR3 extends over 14 amino acids. The V gene's germline CDR1 is SQVTM and CDR2 ANQGSEA. This CDR3 is CSAKLAGGWETQYF. CDR3 DNA: TGCAGCGCCAAGCTAGCGGGAGGTTGGGAGACCCAGTACTTC.

The J gene is TRBJ2-5, the V gene TRBV5-4; a weak D match, TRBD2 (6 bases). In germline, CDR1 is SGHNT, CDR2 YYREEE (reference sequence). V was trimmed by 2 bases and J by 1 base, leaving 9 bases between them. The CDR3 runs 14 residues. The CDR3 DNA sequence: TGTGCCAGCAGCTTAAGGGACTCCCAAGAGACCCAGTACTTC. It encodes CASSLRDSQETQYF.

This rearrangement joins TRBV30 to TRBJ2-2; possible D gene TRBD1, 6 bases. V shed 3 bases and J shed 1 base, with 6 bases lying between them. CDR1 is GTSNPN and CDR2 is SVGIG in the germline V gene (reference sequence). CDR3 length equals 13 residues. The CDR3 DNA is TGTGCCTGGAGGGGACAGAACACCGGGGAGCTGTTTTTT. Translated, it gives CAWRGQNTGELFF.